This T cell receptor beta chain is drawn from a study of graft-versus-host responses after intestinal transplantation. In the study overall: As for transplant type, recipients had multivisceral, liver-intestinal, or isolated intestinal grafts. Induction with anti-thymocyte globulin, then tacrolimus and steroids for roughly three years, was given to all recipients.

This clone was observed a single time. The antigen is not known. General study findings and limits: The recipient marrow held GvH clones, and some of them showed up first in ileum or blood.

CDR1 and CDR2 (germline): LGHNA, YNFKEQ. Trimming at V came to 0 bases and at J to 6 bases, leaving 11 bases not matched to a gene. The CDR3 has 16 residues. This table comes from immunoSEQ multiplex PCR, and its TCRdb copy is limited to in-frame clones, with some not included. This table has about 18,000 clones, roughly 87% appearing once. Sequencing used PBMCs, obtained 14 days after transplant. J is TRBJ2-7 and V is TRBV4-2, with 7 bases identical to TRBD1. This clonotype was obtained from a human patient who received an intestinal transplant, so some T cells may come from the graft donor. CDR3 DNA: TGTGCCAGCAGCCAAGAGGCAGCGACAGGGTGGGGCGAGCAGTACTTC. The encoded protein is CASSQEAATGWGEQYF.